Listed here are 31 T cell receptor beta chains from one sample, sequenced in a study of cytomegalovirus exposure and HLA in healthy donors (dated by TCRdb to the late 2010s). The library was generated by the immunoSEQ multiplex PCR assay. The multiplex PCR relied on a mix of 60 forward primers for TCR Vbeta segments and 13 reverse primers for TCR Jbeta segments. Held by TCRdb, this immuneACCESS table contains in-frame sequences only and omits some clones. Under half of the omission traces to an unresolved V gene where checked; the cause of the rest is unknown. This sample's listing comprises approximately 120,000 clones. Of the sample, 1.5% to 2% is held by the ten largest clones. Source material: PBMCs. The receptor source for this set is a woman aged 60-75 years in good health and CMV-seronegative.

The chain joins TRBV7-9 to TRBJ1-4; no clear D. The V end was cut by 1 base, the J end by 6 bases, with 6 bases between. CDR1 is SEHNR, CDR2 FQNEAQ, per germline (reference sequence). This CDR3 spans 13 amino acids. For the CDR3, the DNA is TGTGCCAGCAGCTTAGGAGCCGATGAAAAACTGTTTTTT. Its protein product is CASSLGADEKLFF.

The genes are TRBV28 and TRBJ2-6; 7 bases match TRBD1. Germline CDR1 and CDR2: MDHEN and SYDVKM. The CDR3 is made up of 15 amino acids. J lost 3 bases, V lost 7 bases, and 6 bases had no gene match. The DNA for the CDR3 is TGTGCCAGCAACACAAGGGGGCTTGGGGCCAACGTCCTGACTTTC. Translation gives CASNTRGLGANVLTF.

V and J are TRBV14 and TRBJ2-7; TRBD1 might be the D (5 bases). From germline, CDR1 is SGHDN and CDR2 FVKESK. This CDR3 has 16 residues. V was clipped by 0 bases and J by 0 bases, with 12 bases between them. CDR3 in amino acids: CASSQDFRVSSYEQYF. The CDR3 region has the DNA TGTGCCAGCAGCCAAGATTTCAGGGTGAGCTCCTACGAGCAGTACTTC.

J is TRBJ2-7 and V is TRBV30; D is perhaps TRBD2 (7 bases). The CDR3 loop spans 14 amino acids. Germline CDR1 is GTSNPN and CDR2 is SVGIG (reference sequence). The V gene lost 3 bases and the J gene lost 2 bases, with 14 bases spanning the gap. The CDR3 protein is CAWRGGDTTYEQYF. The CDR3 bases are TGTGCCTGGAGGGGGGGGGACACAACCTACGAGCAGTACTTC.

The gene calls are TRBV10-3 and TRBJ1-1; 9 nucleotides line up with TRBD1. CDR3 length equals 14 residues. Germline CDR1 and CDR2: ENHRY and SYGVKD. Losses at the gene ends were 7 bases for V and 5 bases for J; bases not matched to a gene: 8. CDR3 protein: CAITETGGKTEAFF. The CDR3 bases are TGTGCCATCACCGAAACAGGGGGCAAAACTGAAGCTTTCTTT.

The genes are TRBV12-5 and TRBJ2-7; D is perhaps TRBD2 (5 bases). V was cut by 6 bases and J by 1 base, with 19 bases left in between. CDR3 length: 16 residues. The germline V gene encodes CDR1 LGHNT and CDR2 FRNRAP. The CDR3 region has the DNA TGTGCTAGTGGGACCAGTTGGGCCACGGGATCCTACGAGCAGTACTTC. Translation: CASGTSWATGSYEQYF.

V is TRBV19 and J is TRBJ1-1; weak D call: TRBD1 (6 bases). V lost 6 bases and J 2 bases, leaving 16 bases between the germline ends. The germline CDR1 and CDR2 sequences are LNHDA and SQIVND (reference sequence). This CDR3 contains 15 residues. The CDR3 nucleotides read TGTGCCAGTAGGGATGCAGCGGGGGGCAACACTGAAGCTTTCTTT. It is translated as CASRDAAGGNTEAFF.

This sequence joins TRBV29-1 and TRBJ1-3; possible D gene TRBD1, 6 bases. The germline V and J ends were trimmed by 3 bases and 4 bases, with 16 bases remaining between them. Looked up from germline, CDR1 is SQVTM and CDR2 is ANQGSEA. The CDR3 runs to 15 residues. CDR3 region: CSVEGRSGAGNTIYF. For the CDR3, the DNA is TGCAGCGTTGAGGGGCGGTCAGGGGCAGGAAACACCATATATTTT.

The rearrangement uses TRBV27 and TRBJ1-5; no reliable D call. This CDR3 region has 13 residues. Germline CDR1 reads MNHEY; CDR2 reads SMNVEV (reference sequence). V was pared by 0 bases and J by 7 bases, with 7 bases between. This CDR3 is CASSLSRRQPQHF. As DNA, the CDR3 is TGTGCCAGCAGTTTATCGAGGCGGCAGCCCCAGCATTTT.

The chain carries TRBV7-3 and TRBJ2-3; 10 nucleotides match TRBD2. Germline V gene sequence: CDR1 SGHTA, CDR2 FQGTGA. V dropped 5 bases and J dropped 8; count of bases not matched to a gene: 10. The CDR3 covers 15 residues. Here the CDR3 DNA reads TGTGCCAGCAGCCCCGGACTAGCGGCCCCCGTTACGCAGTATTTT. The encoded protein is CASSPGLAAPVTQYF.

The chain uses TRBV28 and TRBJ2-3; 8 bases are shared with TRBD1. Per the germline V gene, CDR1 is MDHEN and CDR2 is SYDVKM. Trimming took 6 bases from V and 5 from J; bases not matched to a gene: 13. This CDR3 has 16 amino acids. The CDR3 is CASSPLDRGGGDTQYF. DNA of the CDR3: TGTGCCAGCAGCCCCCTCGACAGGGGAGGTGGAGATACGCAGTATTTT.

The chain employs TRBV6-1 and TRBJ2-7; TRBD1 agrees at 8 bases. With V trimmed by 9 bases and J by 4 bases, 11 bases remained unmatched. The CDR3 covers 14 residues. Germline V gene sequence: CDR1 MNHNS, CDR2 SASEGT. CDR3 loop: CASDRGQRKYEQYF. DNA for the CDR3: TGTGCCAGTGACAGGGGTCAGCGTAAGTACGAGCAGTACTTC.

The rearrangement joins TRBV7-9 to TRBJ1-1; weak D call: TRBD1 (5 bases). This CDR3 is built from 14 residues. With 3 bases removed from V and 6 bases from J, the gap between germline ends came to 14 bases. The germline gives CDR1 SEHNR, CDR2 FQNEAQ (reference sequence). As DNA, the CDR3 is TGTGCCAGCAGCTTCTCGGGGGGTGTGCCTGAAGCTTTCTTT. Its protein is CASSFSGGVPEAFF.

The V call is TRBV27, the J call TRBJ1-1; 9 nucleotides align to TRBD1. Germline CDR1 MNHEY, CDR2 SMNVEV (reference sequence). The ends lost 2 bases at V and 0 bases at J; junction bases unmatched: 4. The CDR3 spans 16 residues. The CDR3 here is CASSLHGQGLNTEAFF. The DNA of the CDR3 is TGTGCCAGCAGTTTACACGGACAGGGGTTGAACACTGAAGCTTTCTTT.

The chain is built from TRBV6-5 and TRBJ1-5; TRBD1 aligns across 7 bases. J lost 3 bases, V lost 6 bases, and 5 bases had no gene match. This CDR3 comprises 14 residues. From germline, CDR1 is MNHEY and CDR2 SVGAGI. CDR3 sequence reads: CASSQTGFNQPQHF. The CDR3 coding sequence is TGTGCCAGCAGCCAGACAGGGTTCAATCAGCCCCAGCATTTT.

The rearrangement joins TRBV15 to TRBJ2-7; D uncertain. V was pared by 0 bases and J by 0 bases, with 9 bases between. Per the germline V gene, CDR1 is LNHNV and CDR2 is YYDKDF (reference sequence). The CDR3 runs to 15 residues. CDR3 sequence: CATSRDLGSSYEQYF. The CDR3, as DNA: TGTGCCACCAGCAGAGATTTGGGCAGCTCCTACGAGCAGTACTTC.

The chain is built from TRBV9 and TRBJ2-3, with 7 bases aligning to TRBD2. V trimming: 1 base; J trimming: 5 bases; junction bases outside the gene matches: 13. Germline V gene sequence: CDR1 SGDLS, CDR2 YYNGEE. CDR3 size: 17 residues. This CDR3 is CASSVWSGAGSIDTQYF. The CDR3 nucleotides read TGTGCCAGCAGCGTATGGAGCGGGGCGGGCAGTATAGATACGCAGTATTTT.

This rearrangement joins TRBV28 to TRBJ2-7; 8 nucleotides agree with TRBD2. The V gene's germline CDR1 is MDHEN and CDR2 SYDVKM. The CDR3 loop spans 15 amino acids. J lost 4 bases, V lost 6 bases, and 11 bases had no gene match. The CDR3 is CASSAGTSALYEQYF. The CDR3 bases are TGTGCCAGCAGCGCGGGGACTAGTGCCCTGTACGAGCAGTACTTC.

The V and J genes are TRBV9 and TRBJ1-2; perhaps TRBD1 as D (6 bases). The CDR3 loop spans 15 amino acids. The germline V gene encodes CDR1 SGDLS and CDR2 YYNGEE. The V end was cut by 2 bases, the J end by 0 bases, with 11 bases between. The CDR3 DNA reads as TGTGCCAGCAGCGTTACAGGGAGCACTAACTATGGCTACACCTTC. Its translation: CASSVTGSTNYGYTF.

The gene calls are TRBV10-3 and TRBJ1-6, with 8 bases identical to TRBD1. Germline V gene sequence: CDR1 ENHRY, CDR2 SYGVKD. This CDR3 has 15 residues. V was pared by 0 bases and J by 10 bases, with 5 bases of the junction left unmatched. As DNA, the CDR3 is TGTGCCATCAGTGAGTCTAAGACAGGGGTATCACCCCTCCACTTT. Protein: CAISESKTGVSPLHF.

The CDR3 coding sequence is TGTGCCAGCAGTAAAGCGGGAGCCATCGCGGATACGCAGTATTTT. The encoded protein is CASSKAGAIADTQYF. The V gene is TRBV7-3, the J gene TRBJ2-3, with 8 positions matching TRBD2. This CDR3 is 15 amino acids long. The V and J ends lost 6 bases and 6 bases, in that order; junction bases with no gene match: 11. The germline V gene has CDR1 SGHTA and CDR2 FQGTGA.

This chain links TRBV7-9 with TRBJ1-1; TRBD1 agrees at 7 bases. Germline values: CDR1 SEHNR, CDR2 FQNEAQ (reference sequence). This CDR3 is 14 amino acids long. With V trimmed by 4 bases and J by 7 bases, 9 bases remained unmatched. The CDR3 region is CASSSTGPEVEAFF. The CDR3 nucleotides read TGTGCCAGCAGCTCGACAGGGCCAGAAGTTGAAGCTTTCTTT.

The rearrangement links TRBV5-1 to TRBJ2-3, with D tentatively TRBD1 (5 bases). V gave up 4 bases and J gave up 1 base, with 13 bases separating them. The CDR3 runs to 15 residues. Germline CDR1 and CDR2: SGHRS and YFSETQ. The DNA for the CDR3 is TGCGCCAGCAGCACCCGCGTAGGGGGCACAGATACGCAGTATTTT. Translated, it gives CASSTRVGGTDTQYF.

The chain couples TRBV2 to TRBJ2-7; D gene unclear. The CDR3 loop spans 11 amino acids. V was trimmed by 6 bases and J by 0 bases, leaving 3 bases between them. Germline V gene sequence: CDR1 SNHLY, CDR2 FYNNEI. The CDR3 sequence is CASRYSYEQYF. Here the CDR3 DNA reads TGTGCCAGCAGATACTCCTACGAGCAGTACTTC.

The chain joins TRBV7-3 to TRBJ2-1; D is perhaps TRBD2 (6 bases). Trimming removed 2 bases at V and 10 bases at J, with 12 bases between. Germline V gene sequence: CDR1 SGHTA, CDR2 FQGTGA. CDR3 length equals 13 residues. In DNA form, the CDR3 reads TGTGCCAGCAGCTTACAGGGACTTGGCGAGCAGTTCTTC. Translated, it gives CASSLQGLGEQFF.

This chain uses TRBV5-1 with TRBJ1-1; D perhaps matches TRBD1 (6 bases). The germline CDR1 and CDR2 sequences are SGHRS and YFSETQ. This CDR3 has 15 amino acids. The V gene lost 4 bases and the J gene lost 4 bases, with 17 bases spanning the gap. CDR3 coding DNA: TGCGCCAGCAGCCCTCCCGTGGGGGCAGGCACTGAAGCTTTCTTT. Its translation: CASSPPVGAGTEAFF.

The chain employs TRBV19 and TRBJ2-1; D unresolved. Between the trimmed V and J ends, which lost 10 bases and 1 base, there was a span of 14 bases. The germline gives CDR1 LNHDA, CDR2 SQIVND (reference sequence). CDR3 size: 14 residues. The CDR3 region is CAIAPSISYNEQFF. CDR3 in DNA: TGTGCCATAGCCCCCAGTATTTCCTACAATGAGCAGTTCTTC. Combining the CDR3 with reference TRBV19 and TRBJ2-1 gives the whole variable domain DGGITQSPKYLFRKEGQNVTLSCEQNLNHDAMYWYRQDPGQGLRLIYYSQIVNDFQKGDIAEGYSVSREKKESFPLTVTSAQKNPTAFYLCAIAPSISYNEQFFGPGTRLTVL.

The rearrangement links TRBV18 to TRBJ1-4, with D unclear. CDR1 and CDR2 (germline): KGHSH, LQKENI. V was shortened by 3 bases and J by 6 bases, with 14 bases between the two germline ends. The CDR3 is 15 amino acids. The CDR3 sequence is CASSPFTEGDEKLFF. The CDR3 DNA sequence: TGTGCCAGCTCACCCTTTACTGAGGGAGATGAAAAACTGTTTTTT.

The rearrangement joins TRBV29-1 to TRBJ1-6; D possibly corresponds to TRBD1 (5 bases). The V and J ends lost 5 bases and 5 bases respectively, with 10 bases between them. There are 13 residues in the CDR3. In germline, CDR1 is SQVTM, CDR2 ANQGSEA. CDR3 residues: CSVSAGNNSPLHF. CDR3 nucleotides: TGCAGCGTTTCAGCAGGGAATAATTCACCCCTCCACTTT. The variable domain in full, completed from reference TRBV29-1 and TRBJ1-6, reads SAVISQKPSRDICQRGTSLTIQCQVDSQVTMMFWYRQQPGQSLTLIATANQGSEATYESGFVIDKFPISRPNLTFSTLTVSNMSPEDSSIYLCSVSAGNNSPLHFGNGTRLTVT.

This chain connects TRBV30 to TRBJ1-2; tentative D call: TRBD1 (5 bases). The CDR3 has 16 amino acids. The V end lost 5 bases, the J end lost 3 bases, and 22 bases lay between the germline ends. Germline CDR1 reads GTSNPN; CDR2 reads SVGIG (reference sequence). The CDR3 spells CAWGTSGALAHYGYTF. In nucleotides, the CDR3 is TGTGCCTGGGGTACCTCCGGGGCACTAGCTCACTATGGCTACACCTTC.

The genes are TRBV4-1 and TRBJ2-1; TRBD1 aligns across 8 bases. The CDR3 totals 17 residues. The trim removed 3 bases at V and 5 bases at J, leaving 12 bases unmatched. Per the germline V gene, CDR1 is MGHRA and CDR2 is YSYEKL. In DNA form, the CDR3 reads TGCGCCAGCAGCCAGGCCCCGACAGGGGTTAGAAACAATGAGCAGTTCTTC. Encoded protein: CASSQAPTGVRNNEQFF.